This T cell receptor beta chain was observed in a study of T cell repertoires in cytomegalovirus infection. This clonotype showed up just a few times. Its target is unknown. TCRdb re-derived calls from the reads in MiXCR, one entry per CDR3 protein. Of 300,000 or so distinct CDR3 sequences listed, roughly 25% are singletons. V was shortened by 4 bases and J by 0 bases, with 7 bases between the two germline ends. Germline V gene data show CDR1 as LNHNV and CDR2 as YYDKDF (reference sequence). The CDR3 extends over 14 amino acids. The input for sequencing was cultured PBMCs, taken from culture after CMV antigen stimulation. This TCR was sampled from a human donor in good health (CMV status not recorded). Some clones in this sample may be carry-over from other donors' samples. The V call is TRBV15, the J call TRBJ1-3; no clear D gene. This chain's CDR3 is CATSIQFSGNTIYF. The CDR3 DNA is TGTGCCACCAGCATACAGTTCTCTGGAAACACCATATATTTT.